A single sample gave rise to the 3 T cell receptor beta chains below, sequenced in a study of T cells in Graves' hyperthyroidism and ophthalmopathy. RNA transcripts provided the source from which TCR beta CDR3 regions were amplified. HTBI primers were the set used in a first-round RT-PCR of the TCR CDR3. TCRdb recomputed calls from the multiplex PCR reads with MiXCR, one row per CDR3 protein. This table holds around 620,000 distinct CDR3 sequences, roughly 50% found once. Sequencing used peripheral blood or thyroid tissue (not recorded which). The receptor set was obtained from an adult woman with Graves' disease, either hyperthyroidism or ophthalmopathy (not recorded which).

V and J are TRBV7-9 and TRBJ1-2; D is ambiguous. Trimming shortened V by 5 bases and J by 0 bases, and 22 bases separated the two germline ends. This CDR3 region has 18 residues. Looked up from germline, CDR1 is SEHNR and CDR2 is FQNEAQ (reference sequence). In DNA, the CDR3 is TGTGCCAGCAGCACGAAGGTTAGGCCTAGGACGACTAACTATGGCTACACCTTC. It specifies CASSTKVRPRTTNYGYTF.

The rearrangement uses TRBV10-3 and TRBJ1-1; tentative D call: TRBD1 (5 bases). Trimming removed 2 bases at V and 1 base at J, with 8 bases between. Germline loops: CDR1 ENHRY, CDR2 SYGVKD. The CDR3 has 14 amino acids. The CDR3 is CAISEGGRNTEAFF. The CDR3 coding sequence is TGTGCCATCAGTGAGGGGGGAAGGAACACTGAAGCTTTCTTT.

The chain couples TRBV7-9 to TRBJ1-2, with D tentatively TRBD1 (5 bases). Germline V gives CDR1 SEHNR, CDR2 FQNEAQ (reference sequence). The CDR3 runs to 15 residues. The germline V and J ends were trimmed by 5 bases and 0 bases, with 13 bases remaining between them. Here the CDR3 reads CASSKDSIANYGYTF. The CDR3, as DNA: TGTGCCAGCAGCAAAGACAGCATAGCTAACTATGGCTACACCTTC.